The subject of this entry is one T cell receptor (beta chain). Its antigen is as yet unknown. From the 5' RACE reads, TCRdb called clonotypes with MiXCR, one entry per CDR3 protein. This sample yields 550,000 to 700,000 distinct CDR3 sequences, of which under 20% are seen a single time; more than 10% belongs to the top ten. The data belong to a study of T-cell memory formation after mild COVID-19. Points from the study as a whole: Contracting clones, day 15 to 85, had balanced CD4/CD8, and later expanders favored CD4+.

Sequenced input: PBMCs or a T cell subset sorted from them (not recorded which). The clonotype comes from an adult woman who had mild COVID-19 (a few samples of this study predate the infection). Cell type and time point are not known.

The CDR3 nucleotides read TGTGCCAGCAGTTACTCCACTGGAAGGGCAGCTATCTACGAGCAGTACTTC. This codes for CASSYSTGRAAIYEQYF. V and J are TRBV6-6 and TRBJ2-7; D uncertain. Germline loops: CDR1 MNHNY, CDR2 SVGAGI (reference sequence). This CDR3 has 17 amino acids. Trimming took off 0 bases at V and 3 bases at J, with 18 bases between the two ends.